This T cell receptor beta chain was observed in a study of blood T cell repertoires in COVID-19. Study-level background: Sources were T cells, B-cell-depleted T cells, or PBMCs; the material itself was cDNA or gDNA.

In the source study's methods: Reference gene primer amplification gave estimated nucleated cell counts. The protocol was immunoSEQ multiplex PCR, while the TCRdb copy is restricted to in-frame clones and leaves out a portion. Clonal size and the V and J genes are those of that table, whereas D and trimming came from the DNA. In the table there are some 74,000 clones, 83% of which are singletons. With 3 bases removed from V and 4 bases from J, the gap between germline ends came to 9 bases. The length of the CDR3 is 13 residues. Germline CDR1 WSHSY, CDR2 SAAADI. V usage is TRBV10-2 and J usage is TRBJ1-1, with D tentatively TRBD1 (6 bases). Input material: peripheral blood. This receptor was taken from a man older than 75 with acute or convalescent COVID-19. CDR3 sequence (DNA): TGCGCCAGCAGTGAAACAGGGCTCACTGAAGCTTTCTTT. Protein sequence: CASSETGLTEAFF.